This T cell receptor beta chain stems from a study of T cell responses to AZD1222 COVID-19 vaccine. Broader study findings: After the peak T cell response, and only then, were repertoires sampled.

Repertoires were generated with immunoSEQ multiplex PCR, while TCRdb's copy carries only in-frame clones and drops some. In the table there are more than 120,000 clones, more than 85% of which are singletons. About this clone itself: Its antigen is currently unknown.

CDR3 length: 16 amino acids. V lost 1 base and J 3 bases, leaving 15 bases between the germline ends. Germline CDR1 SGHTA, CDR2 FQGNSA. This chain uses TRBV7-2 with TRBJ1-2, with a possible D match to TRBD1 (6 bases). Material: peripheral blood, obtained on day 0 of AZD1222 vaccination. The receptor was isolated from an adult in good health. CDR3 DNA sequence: TGTGCCAGCAGCTTAGATAGGCAGGGGAGCCACTATGGCTACACCTTC. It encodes CASSLDRQGSHYGYTF.